These 10 T cell receptor beta chains came from one sample sequenced in a study of Ad26.COV2.S vaccination and SARS-CoV-2 variants. Regarding treatment: roughly 20 received Ad26.COV2.S at low or high dose, single or two shots; about 5 received placebo; per-sample allocation not given. Repertoires come from day 63 after the first vaccine or placebo injection. Some clones are missing from TCRdb's copy, which holds only in-frame ones; the method was immunoSEQ multiplex PCR. Of around 310,000 clones in the sample, 85% to 90% were seen once. The sample in question was peripheral blood, obtained in a trial of Ad26.COV2.S vaccine versus placebo. The receptor set was obtained from a person aged 18-65 years who received the Ad26.COV2.S COVID-19 vaccine or a placebo.

J is TRBJ1-2 and V is TRBV19; D is uncertain. This CDR3 spans 13 amino acids. Germline V gene sequence: CDR1 LNHDA, CDR2 SQIVND (reference sequence). The V and J ends lost 7 bases and 0 bases respectively, with 9 bases between them. CDR3 sequence: CASTLQPNYGYTF. The DNA of the CDR3 is TGTGCCAGTACCCTACAGCCTAACTATGGCTACACCTTC.

The chain couples TRBV5-6 to TRBJ2-3; weak D call: TRBD1 (6 bases). Germline-derived CDR1 and CDR2 are SGHDT and YYEEEE. With 3 bases removed from V and 2 bases from J, the gap between germline ends came to 13 bases. This CDR3 is built from 15 residues. The CDR3 protein is CASSYTGIVTDTQYF. In DNA form, the CDR3 reads TGTGCCAGCAGCTACACAGGGATTGTCACAGATACGCAGTATTTT.

This clone appeared a single time. The chain couples TRBV6-2 or TRBV6-3 to TRBJ2-2, with D hard to call. Germline V CDR1 and CDR2: MNHEY, SVGEGT. This CDR3 region has 13 residues. The germline V and J ends were trimmed by 5 bases and 6 bases, with 10 bases remaining between them. CDR3 nucleotide sequence: TGTGCCAGCAGTAACCGGGCGGCCGGGGAGCTGTTTTTT. Its translation is CASSNRAAGELFF.

This rearrangement joins TRBV7-9 to TRBJ2-1; 9 bases fit TRBD2. The germline V gene encodes CDR1 SEHNR and CDR2 FQNEAQ (reference sequence). V lost 2 bases, J lost 8 bases, and 10 bases stayed unmatched. The length of the CDR3 is 16 residues. In DNA form, the CDR3 reads TGTGCCAGCAGCTTAAGTGGAGCGGGAGGTATCGATGAGCAGTTCTTC. Translation: CASSLSGAGGIDEQFF.

The chain couples TRBV9 to TRBJ2-2, with TRBD1 identical over 7 bases. From germline, CDR1 is SGDLS and CDR2 YYNGEE. The J segment lost 7 bases and the V segment lost 2 bases, leaving 11 bases of the junction unmatched. CDR3 size: 16 residues. CDR3 region: CASSVGRGLFHGELFF. The CDR3 nucleotides read TGTGCCAGCAGCGTGGGAAGGGGGCTCTTTCACGGGGAGCTGTTTTTT.

The V and J genes are TRBV2 and TRBJ1-1; 8 bases agree with TRBD1. Germline CDR1 is SNHLY and CDR2 is FYNNEI. This CDR3 is 13 amino acids long. The V segment lost 6 bases and the J segment 4 bases; nucleotides outside the gene matches: 4. CDR3 nucleotides: TGTGCCAGCAGGTGGACAGGGACCACTGAAGCTTTCTTT. Amino acids: CASRWTGTTEAFF.

V usage is TRBV7-2 and J usage is TRBJ2-2; D is perhaps TRBD1 (6 bases). Germline CDR1 SGHTA, CDR2 FQGNSA. The V and J ends lost 2 bases and 0 bases respectively, with 16 bases between them. The CDR3 contains 18 residues. CDR3 in amino acids: CASSLTSWTEANTGELFF. Written as DNA, the CDR3 is TGTGCCAGCAGCTTAACCAGCTGGACAGAGGCGAACACCGGGGAGCTGTTTTTT.

V is TRBV12-5 and J is TRBJ2-1; maybe TRBD2 (6 bases). The CDR3 runs 17 residues. Trimming took 3 bases from V and 13 from J, leaving 28 bases between them. CDR1 and CDR2 from the germline V gene are LGHNT and FRNRAP. The CDR3 DNA reads TGTGCTAGTGGTTTAAGGTTACTTGGGGACTCTAAGTTTGGACAGTTCTTC. It translates to CASGLRLLGDSKFGQFF. Filled out from reference TRBV12-5 and TRBJ2-1, the complete variable domain reads DARVTQTPRHKVTEMGQEVTMRCQPILGHNTVFWYRQTMMQGLELLAYFRNRAPLDDSGMPKDRFSAEMPDATLATLKIQPSEPRDSAVYFCASGLRLLGDSKFGQFFGPGTRLTVL.

As concerns this clone: Other DNA sequences in the sample encode the same CDR3. The chain carries TRBV18 and TRBJ1-5; no reliable D call. In germline, CDR1 is KGHSH, CDR2 LQKENI. This CDR3 comprises 12 residues. V lost 0 bases and J 5 bases, leaving 2 bases between the germline ends. DNA for the CDR3: TGTGCCAGCTCACCACCCGATCAGCCCCAGCATTTT. Its protein is CASSPPDQPQHF.

V is TRBV11-2 and J is TRBJ2-5; 7 nucleotides match TRBD2. CDR1 is SGHAT, CDR2 FQNNGV, per germline. With 2 bases clipped from V and 5 bases from J, the junction kept 11 bases outside the gene matches. This CDR3 comprises 16 residues. CDR3 nucleotides: TGTGCCAGCAGCTTACTCGTCAGCGGGAAATGGGAGACCCAGTACTTC. It yields the protein CASSLLVSGKWETQYF.